The T cell receptor (beta chain) described here comes from a study of blood T cell repertoires in COVID-19. The V and J ends lost 4 bases and 1 base respectively, with 17 bases between them. The CDR3 runs to 16 residues. Germline-derived CDR1 and CDR2 are SGHDT and YYEEEE. Method: immunoSEQ multiplex PCR; TCRdb's copy keeps in-frame clones and lacks some. The sample lists about 100,000 clones; over 85% were seen once. Sample: peripheral blood. This receptor was obtained from a man aged 65 to 79 with acute or convalescent COVID-19. The V gene is TRBV5-6, the J gene TRBJ1-1; possible D gene TRBD1, 5 bases. The CDR3 sequence is CASSGVAGGGNTEAFF. CDR3 nucleotides: TGTGCCAGCAGCGGCGTGGCGGGCGGGGGGAACACTGAAGCTTTCTTT.